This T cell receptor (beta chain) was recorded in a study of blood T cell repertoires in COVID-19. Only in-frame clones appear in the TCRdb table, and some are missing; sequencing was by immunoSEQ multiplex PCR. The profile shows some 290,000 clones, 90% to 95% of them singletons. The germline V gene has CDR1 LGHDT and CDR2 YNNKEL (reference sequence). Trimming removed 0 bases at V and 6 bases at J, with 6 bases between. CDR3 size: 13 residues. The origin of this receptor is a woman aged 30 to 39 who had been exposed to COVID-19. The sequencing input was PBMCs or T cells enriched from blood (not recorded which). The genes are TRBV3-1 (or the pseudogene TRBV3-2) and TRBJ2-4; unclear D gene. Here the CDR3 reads CASSQDSGNIQYF. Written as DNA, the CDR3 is TGTGCCAGCAGCCAAGATAGTGGAAACATTCAGTACTTC.